This T cell receptor (beta chain) derives from a study of blood T cell repertoires in COVID-19. About the research overall: The origin of the acute and convalescent COVID-19 samples was the United States, Italy and Spain. T cells, B-cell-depleted T cells, or PBMCs supplied cDNA or gDNA.

Here immunoSEQ multiplex PCR was the method, and the copy in TCRdb shows in-frame clones only, minus some. The table records under 250,000 clones, approximately 82% of them present only once. Losses at the gene ends were 3 bases for V and 1 base for J; bases not matched to a gene: 2. CDR3 length: 13 amino acids. The germline V gene has CDR1 DFQATT and CDR2 SNEGSKA (reference sequence). Sequencing was carried out using peripheral blood. The TCR was taken from a human donor in a cohort sampled during active COVID-19. The chain links TRBV20-1 to TRBJ1-1, with TRBD1 matching over 7 bases. The CDR3, as DNA: TGCAGTGCTAGTCCAGGGGGGAACACTGAAGCTTTCTTT. Amino acids: CSASPGGNTEAFF.